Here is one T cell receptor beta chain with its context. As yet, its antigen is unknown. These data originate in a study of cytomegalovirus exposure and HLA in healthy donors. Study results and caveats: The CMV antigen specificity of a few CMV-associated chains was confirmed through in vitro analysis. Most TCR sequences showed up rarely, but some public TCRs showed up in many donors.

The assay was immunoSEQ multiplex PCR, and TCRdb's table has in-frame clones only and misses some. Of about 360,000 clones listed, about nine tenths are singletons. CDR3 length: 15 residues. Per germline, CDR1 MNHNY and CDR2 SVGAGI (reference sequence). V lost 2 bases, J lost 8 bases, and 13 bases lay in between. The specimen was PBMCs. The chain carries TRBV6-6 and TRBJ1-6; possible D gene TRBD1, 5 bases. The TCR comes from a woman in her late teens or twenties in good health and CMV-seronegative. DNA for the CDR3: TGTGCCAGCAGTTACACCTGGGGCTTTGATTCACCCCTCCACTTT. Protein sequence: CASSYTWGFDSPLHF.